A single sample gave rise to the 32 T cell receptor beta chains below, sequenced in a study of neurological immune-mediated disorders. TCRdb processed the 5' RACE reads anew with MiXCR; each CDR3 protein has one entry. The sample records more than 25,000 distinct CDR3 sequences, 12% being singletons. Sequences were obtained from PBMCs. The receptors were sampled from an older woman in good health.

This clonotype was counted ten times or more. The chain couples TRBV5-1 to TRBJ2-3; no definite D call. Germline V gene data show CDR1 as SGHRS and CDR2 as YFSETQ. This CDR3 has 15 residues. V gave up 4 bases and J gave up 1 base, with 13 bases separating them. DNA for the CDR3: TGCGCCAGCAGCGTAGGTGACACCCGCACAGATACGCAGTATTTT. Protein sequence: CASSVGDTRTDTQYF.

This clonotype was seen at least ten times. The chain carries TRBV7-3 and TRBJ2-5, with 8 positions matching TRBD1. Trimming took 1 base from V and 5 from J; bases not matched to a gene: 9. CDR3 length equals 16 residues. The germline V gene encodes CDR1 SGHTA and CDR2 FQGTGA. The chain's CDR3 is CASSLRGDRSGETQYF. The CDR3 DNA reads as TGTGCCAGCAGCTTAAGAGGGGACAGGTCGGGCGAGACCCAGTACTTC. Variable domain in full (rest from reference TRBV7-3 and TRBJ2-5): GAGVSQTPSNKVTEKGKYVELRCDPISGHTALYWYRQSLGQGPEFLIYFQGTGAADDSGLPNDRFFAVRPEGSVSTLKIQRTERGDSAVYLCASSLRGDRSGETQYFGPGTRLLVL.

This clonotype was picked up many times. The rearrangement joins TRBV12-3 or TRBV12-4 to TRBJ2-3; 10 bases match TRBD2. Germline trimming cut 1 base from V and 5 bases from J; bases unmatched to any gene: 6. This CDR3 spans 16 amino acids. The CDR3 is CASSLGSGGFGDTQYF. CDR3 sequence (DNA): TGTGCCAGCAGTTTAGGTAGCGGGGGGTTCGGAGATACGCAGTATTTT.

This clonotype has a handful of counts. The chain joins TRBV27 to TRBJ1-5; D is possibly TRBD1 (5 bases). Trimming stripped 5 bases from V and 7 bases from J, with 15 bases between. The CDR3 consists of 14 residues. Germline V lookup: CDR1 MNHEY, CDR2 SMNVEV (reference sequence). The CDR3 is CASSPGGGGQPQHF. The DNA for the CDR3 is TGTGCCAGCAGTCCGGGGGGAGGCGGGCAGCCCCAGCATTTT.

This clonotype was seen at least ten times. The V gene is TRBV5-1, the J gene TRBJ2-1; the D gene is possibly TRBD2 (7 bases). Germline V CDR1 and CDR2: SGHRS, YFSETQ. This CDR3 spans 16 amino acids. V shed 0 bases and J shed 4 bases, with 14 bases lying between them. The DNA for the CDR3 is TGCGCCAGCAGCTTGGATGTAGGGGGGGCATACAATGAGCAGTTCTTC. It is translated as CASSLDVGGAYNEQFF.

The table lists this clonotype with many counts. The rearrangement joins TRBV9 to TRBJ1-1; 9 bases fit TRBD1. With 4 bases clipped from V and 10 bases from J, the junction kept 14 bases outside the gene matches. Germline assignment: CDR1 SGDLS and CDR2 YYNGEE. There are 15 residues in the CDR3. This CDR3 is CASSKEGQGGNAAFF. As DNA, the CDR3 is TGTGCCAGCAGCAAAGAGGGACAGGGAGGAAACGCAGCTTTCTTT.

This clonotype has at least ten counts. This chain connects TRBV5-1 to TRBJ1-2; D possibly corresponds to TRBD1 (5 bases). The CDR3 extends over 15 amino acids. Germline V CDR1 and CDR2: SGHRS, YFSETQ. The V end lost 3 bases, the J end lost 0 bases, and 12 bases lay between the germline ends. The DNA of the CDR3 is TGCGCCAGCAGCTATGACAGTTCTCCTAACTATGGCTACACCTTC. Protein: CASSYDSSPNYGYTF.

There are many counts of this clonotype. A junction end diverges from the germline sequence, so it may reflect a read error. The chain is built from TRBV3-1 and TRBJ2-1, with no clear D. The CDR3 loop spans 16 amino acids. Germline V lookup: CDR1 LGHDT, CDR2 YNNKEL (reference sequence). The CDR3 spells CVSSQELATANNEQFF. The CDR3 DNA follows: TGTGTCAGCAGCCAAGAGTTGGCCACGGCGAACAATGAGCAGTTCTTC.

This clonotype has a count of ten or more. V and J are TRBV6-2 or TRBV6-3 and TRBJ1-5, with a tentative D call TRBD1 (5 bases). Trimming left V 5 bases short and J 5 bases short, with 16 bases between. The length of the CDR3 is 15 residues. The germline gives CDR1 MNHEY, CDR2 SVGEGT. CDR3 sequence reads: CASSKVWQGDQPQHF. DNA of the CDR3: TGTGCCAGCAGTAAAGTTTGGCAGGGTGATCAGCCCCAGCATTTT.

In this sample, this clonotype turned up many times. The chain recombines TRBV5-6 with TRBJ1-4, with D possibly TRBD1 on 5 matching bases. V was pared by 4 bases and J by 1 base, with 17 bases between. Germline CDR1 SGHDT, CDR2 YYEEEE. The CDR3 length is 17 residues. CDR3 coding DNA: TGTGCCAGCAGCCCCGGGGGTACTCGGGGAACTAATGAAAAACTGTTTTTT. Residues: CASSPGGTRGTNEKLFF.

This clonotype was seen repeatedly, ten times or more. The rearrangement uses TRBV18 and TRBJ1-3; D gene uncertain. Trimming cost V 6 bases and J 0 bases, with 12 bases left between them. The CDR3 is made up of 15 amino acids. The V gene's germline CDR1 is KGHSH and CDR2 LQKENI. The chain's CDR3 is CASSPDVGSGNTIYF. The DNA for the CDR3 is TGTGCCAGCTCGCCCGACGTAGGCTCTGGAAACACCATATATTTT.

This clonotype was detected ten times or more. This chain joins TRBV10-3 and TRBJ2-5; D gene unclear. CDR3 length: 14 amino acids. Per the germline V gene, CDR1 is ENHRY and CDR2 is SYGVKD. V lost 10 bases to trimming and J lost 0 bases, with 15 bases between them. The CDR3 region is CATVHGPHQETQYF. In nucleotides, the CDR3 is TGTGCCACCGTACACGGGCCCCACCAAGAGACCCAGTACTTC.

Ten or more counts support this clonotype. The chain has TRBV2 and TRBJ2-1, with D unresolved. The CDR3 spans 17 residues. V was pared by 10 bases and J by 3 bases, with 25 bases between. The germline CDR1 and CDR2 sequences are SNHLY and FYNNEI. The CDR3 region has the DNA TGTGCCATCAAAAGTCTGGAAGGGCGAACGTACTACAATGAGCAGTTCTTC. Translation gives CAIKSLEGRTYYNEQFF.

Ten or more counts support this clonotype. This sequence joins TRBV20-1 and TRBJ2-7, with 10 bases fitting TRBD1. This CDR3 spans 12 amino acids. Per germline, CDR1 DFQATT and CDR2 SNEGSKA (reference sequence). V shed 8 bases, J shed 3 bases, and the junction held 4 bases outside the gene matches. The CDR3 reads CSTGTGDYEQYF. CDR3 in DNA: TGCAGTACCGGGACAGGGGACTACGAGCAGTACTTC.

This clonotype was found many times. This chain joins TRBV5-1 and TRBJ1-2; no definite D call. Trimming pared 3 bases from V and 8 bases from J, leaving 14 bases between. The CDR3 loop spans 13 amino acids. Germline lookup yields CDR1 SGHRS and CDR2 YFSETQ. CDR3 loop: CASSSAGVQGYTF. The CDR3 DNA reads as TGCGCCAGCAGCTCTGCCGGGGTCCAGGGCTACACCTTC.

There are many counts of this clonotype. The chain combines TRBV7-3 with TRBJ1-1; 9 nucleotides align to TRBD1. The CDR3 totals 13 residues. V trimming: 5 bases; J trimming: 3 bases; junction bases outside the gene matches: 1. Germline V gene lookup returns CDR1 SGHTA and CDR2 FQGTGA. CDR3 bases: TGTGCCAGCAGCCGGACAGGGGACACTGAAGCTTTCTTT. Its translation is CASSRTGDTEAFF.

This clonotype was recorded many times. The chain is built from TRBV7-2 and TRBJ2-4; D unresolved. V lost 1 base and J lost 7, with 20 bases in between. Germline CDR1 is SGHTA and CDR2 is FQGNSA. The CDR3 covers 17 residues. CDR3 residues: CASSLEGFVGFGNIQYF. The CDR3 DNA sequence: TGTGCCAGCAGCTTAGAAGGGTTCGTCGGGTTCGGGAACATTCAGTACTTC.

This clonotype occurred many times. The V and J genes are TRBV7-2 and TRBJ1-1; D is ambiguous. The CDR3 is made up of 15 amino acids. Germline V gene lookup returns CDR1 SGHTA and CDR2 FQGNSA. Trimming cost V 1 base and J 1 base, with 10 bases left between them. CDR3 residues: CASSLGVVANTEAFF. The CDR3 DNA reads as TGTGCCAGCAGCTTAGGGGTGGTCGCGAACACTGAAGCTTTCTTT.

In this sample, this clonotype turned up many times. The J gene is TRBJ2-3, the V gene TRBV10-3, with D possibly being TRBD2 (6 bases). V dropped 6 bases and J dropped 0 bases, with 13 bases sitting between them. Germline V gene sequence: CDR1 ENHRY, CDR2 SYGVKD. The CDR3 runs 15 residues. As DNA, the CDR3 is TGTGCCATCAGGGGAGCGGGCCTTAGCACAGATACGCAGTATTTT. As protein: CAIRGAGLSTDTQYF.

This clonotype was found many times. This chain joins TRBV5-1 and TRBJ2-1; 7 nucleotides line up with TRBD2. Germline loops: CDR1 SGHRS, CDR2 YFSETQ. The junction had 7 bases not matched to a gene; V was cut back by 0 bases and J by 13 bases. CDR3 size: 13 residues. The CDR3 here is CASSLESGTTQFF. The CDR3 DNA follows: TGCGCCAGCAGCTTGGAAAGCGGGACCACTCAGTTCTTC.

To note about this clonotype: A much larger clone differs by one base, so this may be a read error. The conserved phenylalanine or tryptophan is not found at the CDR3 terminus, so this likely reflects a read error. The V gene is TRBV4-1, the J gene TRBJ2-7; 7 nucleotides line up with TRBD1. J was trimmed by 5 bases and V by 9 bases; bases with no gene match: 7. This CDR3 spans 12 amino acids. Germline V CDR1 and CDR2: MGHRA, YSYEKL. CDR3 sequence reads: CARTGVMNEQYL. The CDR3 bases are TGCGCCAGAACAGGGGTTATGAACGAGCAGTACTTA.

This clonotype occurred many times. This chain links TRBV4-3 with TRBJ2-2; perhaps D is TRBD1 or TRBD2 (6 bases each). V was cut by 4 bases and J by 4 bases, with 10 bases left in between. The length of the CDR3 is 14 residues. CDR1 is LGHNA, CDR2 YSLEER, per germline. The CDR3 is CASSLEGGTGELFF. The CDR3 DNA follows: TGCGCCAGCAGCCTGGAGGGGGGCACCGGGGAGCTGTTTTTT.

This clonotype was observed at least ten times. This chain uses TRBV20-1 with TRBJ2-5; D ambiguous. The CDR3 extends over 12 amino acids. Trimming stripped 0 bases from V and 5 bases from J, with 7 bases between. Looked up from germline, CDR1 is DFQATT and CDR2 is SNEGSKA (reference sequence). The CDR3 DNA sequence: TGCAGTGCTAGAGATCTCACGGAGACCCAGTACTTC. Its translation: CSARDLTETQYF.

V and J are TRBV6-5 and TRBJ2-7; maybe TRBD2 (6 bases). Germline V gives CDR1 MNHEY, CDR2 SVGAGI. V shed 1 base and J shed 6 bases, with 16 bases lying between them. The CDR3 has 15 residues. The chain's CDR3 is CASSYLRDWRFEQYF. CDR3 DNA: TGTGCCAGCAGTTACTTGCGGGACTGGCGGTTCGAGCAGTACTTC.

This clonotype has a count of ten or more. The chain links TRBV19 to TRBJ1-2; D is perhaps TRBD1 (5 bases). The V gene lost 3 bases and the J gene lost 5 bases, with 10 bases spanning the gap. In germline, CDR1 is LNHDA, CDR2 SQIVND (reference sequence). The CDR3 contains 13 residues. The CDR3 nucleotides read TGTGCCAGTAGTATGGCTTCAGGGTATGGCTACACCTTC. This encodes CASSMASGYGYTF.

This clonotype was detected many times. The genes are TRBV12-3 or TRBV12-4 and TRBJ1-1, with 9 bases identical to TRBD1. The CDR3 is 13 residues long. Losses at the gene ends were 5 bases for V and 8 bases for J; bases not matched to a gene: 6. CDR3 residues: CASSQQGAGEAFF. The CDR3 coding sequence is TGTGCCAGCAGTCAACAGGGGGCTGGGGAAGCTTTCTTT.

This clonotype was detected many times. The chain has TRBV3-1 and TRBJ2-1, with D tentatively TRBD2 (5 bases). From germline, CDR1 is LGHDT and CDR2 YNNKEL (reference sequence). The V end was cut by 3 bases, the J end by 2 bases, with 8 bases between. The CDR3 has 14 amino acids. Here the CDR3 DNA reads TGTGCCAGCAGCCACAGAGGGACCTACAATGAGCAGTTCTTC. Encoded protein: CASSHRGTYNEQFF.

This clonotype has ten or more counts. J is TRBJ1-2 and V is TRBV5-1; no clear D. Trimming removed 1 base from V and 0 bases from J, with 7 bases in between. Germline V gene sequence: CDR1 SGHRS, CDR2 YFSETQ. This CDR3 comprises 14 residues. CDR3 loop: CASSLTESNYGYTF. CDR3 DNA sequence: TGCGCCAGCAGCTTGACGGAGTCTAACTATGGCTACACCTTC. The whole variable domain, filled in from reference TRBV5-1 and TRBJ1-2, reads KAGVTQTPRYLIKTRGQQVTLSCSPISGHRSVSWYQQTPGQGLQFLFEYFSETQRNKGNFPGRFSGRQFSNSRSEMNVSTLELGDSALYLCASSLTESNYGYTFGSGTRLTVV.

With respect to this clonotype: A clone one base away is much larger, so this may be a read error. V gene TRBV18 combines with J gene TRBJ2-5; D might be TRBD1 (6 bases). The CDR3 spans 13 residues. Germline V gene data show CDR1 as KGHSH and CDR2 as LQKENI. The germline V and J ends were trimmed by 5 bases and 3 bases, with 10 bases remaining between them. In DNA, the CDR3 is TGTGCCAGCTCATCTAACAGGGAAGAGACCCAGTACTTC. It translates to CASSSNREETQYF. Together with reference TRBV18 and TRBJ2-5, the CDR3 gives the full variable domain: NAGVMQNPRHLVRRRGQEARLRCSPMKGHSHVYWYRQLPEEGLKFMVYLQKENIIDESGMPKERFSAEFPKEGPSILRIQQVVRGDSAAYFCASSSNREETQYFGPGTRLLVL.

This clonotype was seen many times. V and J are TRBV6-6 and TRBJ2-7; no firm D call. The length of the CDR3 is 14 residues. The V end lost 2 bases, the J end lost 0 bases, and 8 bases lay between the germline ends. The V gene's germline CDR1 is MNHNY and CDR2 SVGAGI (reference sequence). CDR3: CASSYQGFSYEQYF. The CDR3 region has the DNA TGTGCCAGCAGTTACCAAGGGTTCTCCTACGAGCAGTACTTC.

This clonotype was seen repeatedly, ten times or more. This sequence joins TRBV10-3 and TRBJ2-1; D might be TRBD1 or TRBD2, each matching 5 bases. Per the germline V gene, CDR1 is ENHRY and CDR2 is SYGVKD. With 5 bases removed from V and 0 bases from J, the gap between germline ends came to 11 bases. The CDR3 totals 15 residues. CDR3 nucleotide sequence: TGTGCCATCAGTCCCCCAGGGAGCTCCTACAATGAGCAGTTCTTC. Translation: CAISPPGSSYNEQFF.

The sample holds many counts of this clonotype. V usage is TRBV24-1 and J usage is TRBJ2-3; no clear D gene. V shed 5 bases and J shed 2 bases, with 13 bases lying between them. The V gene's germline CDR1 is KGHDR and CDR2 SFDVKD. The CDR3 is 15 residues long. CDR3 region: CATSARAGDTDTQYF. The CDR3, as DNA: TGTGCCACCAGTGCCCGGGCAGGCGACACAGATACGCAGTATTTT.